The 26 T cell receptor beta chains in this list originate from one sample, sequenced in a study of regulatory T cells in long-lasting Graves disease. Construction of the TCR beta libraries employed iRepertoire HTBI primers in conjunction with Arm-PCR of CDR3 regions. A single record per CDR3 protein comes from TCRdb applying MiXCR to the multiplex PCR reads. This sample has roughly 560,000 distinct CDR3 sequences; roughly 16% occur once, and the top ten carry around 25%. Time point: newly diagnosed GD, antithyroid drugs for less than 3 months. PBMC-derived RNA was used for the TCR library. Another study also made use of these data, one on T cells in Graves' hyperthyroidism and ophthalmopathy.

This material consisted of peripheral blood mononuclear cells (PBMCs), taken at new diagnosis, from a patient treated with antithyroid drugs. These receptor sequences come from a woman aged 35 to 59 with Graves disease.

The J gene is TRBJ2-7, the V gene TRBV20-1; tentatively, D is TRBD2 (7 bases). Germline V gene sequence: CDR1 DFQATT, CDR2 SNEGSKA (reference sequence). The CDR3 sequence is 13 residues long. Trimming cost V 6 bases and J 3 bases, with 15 bases left between them. CDR3 loop: CSADRGGDYEQYF. The CDR3 DNA follows: TGCAGTGCAGACAGAGGGGGGGACTACGAGCAGTACTTC.

Ten or more counts support this clonotype. This chain connects TRBV3-1 to TRBJ2-7, with 9 bases matching TRBD1. This CDR3 is 14 amino acids long. The germline CDR1 and CDR2 sequences are LGHDT and YNNKEL (reference sequence). The trim removed 5 bases at V and 2 bases at J, leaving 4 bases unmatched. As DNA, the CDR3 is TGTGCCAGCAGCGCCTGGGACAGGGCCTACGAGCAGTACTTC. It encodes CASSAWDRAYEQYF.

This clonotype was seen many times. CDR3 region: CASSRDRENEKLFF. The DNA for the CDR3 is TGTGCCAGCAGCCGGGACAGGGAGAATGAAAAACTGTTTTTT. The V gene is TRBV3-1, the J gene TRBJ1-4; the match to TRBD1 covers 9 bases. In germline, CDR1 is LGHDT, CDR2 YNNKEL (reference sequence). V shed 4 bases, J shed 5 bases, and the junction held 2 bases outside the gene matches. The CDR3 has 14 residues.

This clonotype was found a few times. The chain uses TRBV27 and TRBJ2-2; D unclear. Per germline, CDR1 MNHEY and CDR2 SMNVEV (reference sequence). V was cut by 6 bases and J by 2 bases, with 19 bases left in between. The length of the CDR3 is 17 residues. Written as DNA, the CDR3 is TGTGCCAGCAGCCCCTGGTTGGCTGCCTTTAACACCGGGGAGCTGTTTTTT. Translated: CASSPWLAAFNTGELFF.

The table lists this clonotype with a few counts. This sequence joins TRBV4-1 and TRBJ2-2; perhaps TRBD1 as D (6 bases). CDR1 is MGHRA, CDR2 YSYEKL, per germline. Trimming stripped 4 bases from V and 7 bases from J, with 13 bases between. The CDR3 extends over 14 amino acids. CDR3 DNA sequence: TGCGCCAGCAGCCCTACCCAGGGGAACGGGGAGCTGTTTTTT. It specifies CASSPTQGNGELFF.

The chain links TRBV27 to TRBJ2-2; D gene uncertain. Germline loops: CDR1 MNHEY, CDR2 SMNVEV (reference sequence). This CDR3 is built from 17 residues. The V end lost 5 bases, the J end lost 0 bases, and 16 bases lay between the germline ends. The CDR3 reads CASSQRLRNANTGELFF. CDR3 DNA sequence: TGTGCCAGCAGTCAAAGACTCCGAAACGCGAACACCGGGGAGCTGTTTTTT.

Turning to this clonotype: It may be a read error: a sequence one base away is much more abundant. This rearrangement joins TRBV19 to TRBJ1-1; possibly TRBD1 for D (5 bases). V was cut by 6 bases and J by 2 bases, with 19 bases left in between. CDR3 length equals 16 residues. Germline CDR1 is LNHDA and CDR2 is SQIVND (reference sequence). The CDR3 here is CASSPRGVGINTEAFF. The CDR3 DNA reads TGTGCCAGTAGCCCAAGGGGTGTGGGGATAAACACTGAAGCTTTCTTT.

Turning to this clonotype: A much more abundant neighbour one base away suggests this may be a read error. This chain uses TRBV5-4 with TRBJ2-1; TRBD2 matches 14 bases. The J call is doubtful: the DNA matches TRBJ2-4 better. The germline gives CDR1 SGHNT, CDR2 YYREEE (reference sequence). The CDR3 extends over 17 amino acids. CDR3 sequence reads: CASSGRLAGGTKNIQYF. The CDR3 DNA reads TGTGCCAGCAGTGGGCGACTAGCGGGGGGGACCAAAAACATTCAGTACTTC.

This clonotype was counted only a few times. The chain has TRBV19 and TRBJ2-2; D is possibly TRBD2 (5 bases). This CDR3 spans 14 amino acids. V was pared by 7 bases and J by 5 bases, with 14 bases between. Germline-derived CDR1 and CDR2 are LNHDA and SQIVND (reference sequence). The CDR3 sequence: CASTPAGLTGELFF. The CDR3 DNA reads TGTGCCAGTACCCCGGCGGGTCTTACCGGGGAGCTGTTTTTT.

This clonotype showed up many times. V and J are TRBV28 and TRBJ1-4; D remains ambiguous. The V end lost 5 bases, the J end lost 7 bases, and 14 bases lay between the germline ends. The CDR3 contains 14 residues. Germline CDR1 is MDHEN and CDR2 is SYDVKM. This chain's CDR3 is CASSPYLEAEKLFF. Here the CDR3 DNA reads TGTGCCAGCAGTCCATACCTGGAAGCTGAAAAACTGTTTTTT. Using reference TRBV28 and TRBJ1-4 for the parts outside the CDR3, the full variable domain is DVKVTQSSRYLVKRTGEKVFLECVQDMDHENMFWYRQDPGLGLRLIYFSYDVKMKEKGDIPEGYSVSREKKERFSLILESASTNQTSMYLCASSPYLEAEKLFFGSGTQLSVL.

This clonotype was observed many times. The chain joins TRBV4-1 to TRBJ2-5; D uncertain. V shed 4 bases and J shed 1 base, with 16 bases lying between them. In germline, CDR1 is MGHRA, CDR2 YSYEKL. The CDR3 covers 16 residues. The CDR3 region is CASSPLFVNGQETQYF. The CDR3 nucleotides are TGCGCCAGCAGCCCCTTGTTCGTGAACGGCCAAGAGACCCAGTACTTC.

This chain links TRBV2 with TRBJ2-2, with TRBD2 matching over 11 bases. CDR1 SNHLY and CDR2 FYNNEI come from the germline V gene. The V segment lost 6 bases and the J segment 5 bases; nucleotides outside the gene matches: 11. The CDR3 is 17 residues long. DNA for the CDR3: TGTGCCAGCAGGGGAACTCAACTAGCGGGGGTAACCGGGGAGCTGTTTTTT. Amino acids: CASRGTQLAGVTGELFF.

This clonotype showed up many times. J is TRBJ2-2 and V is TRBV5-1; 10 positions match TRBD1. Germline V gives CDR1 SGHRS, CDR2 YFSETQ. The CDR3 sequence is 14 residues long. V shed 4 bases and J 6 bases; nucleotides not matched to a gene: 3. This chain's CDR3 is CASSRDRGPGELFF. CDR3 DNA sequence: TGCGCCAGCAGCCGGGACAGGGGTCCCGGGGAGCTGTTTTTT.

The chain is built from TRBV20-1 and TRBJ2-1, with D perhaps given as TRBD1 or TRBD2 (6 bases each). Germline V gene lookup returns CDR1 DFQATT and CDR2 SNEGSKA (reference sequence). CDR3 size: 14 residues. V lost 6 bases to trimming and J lost 8 bases, with 20 bases between them. CDR3 in DNA: TGCAGTGCCCCTAAGGCCGGGGGCAGGGATGAGCAGTTCTTC. The encoded protein is CSAPKAGGRDEQFF.

This clonotype was picked up many times. The J gene is TRBJ1-1, the V gene TRBV25-1; D is unresolved. The CDR3 is 14 residues long. V was cut by 3 bases and J by 1 base, with 9 bases left in between. CDR1 MGHDK and CDR2 SYGVNS come from the germline V gene. The CDR3 DNA reads TGTGCCAGCAGTGATTCCGGGAGGAACACTGAAGCTTTCTTT. It specifies CASSDSGRNTEAFF.

The chain carries TRBV6-5 and TRBJ2-2, with D hard to call. The V gene's germline CDR1 is MNHEY and CDR2 SVGAGI. The CDR3 runs to 13 residues. Trimming took 0 bases from V and 8 from J, leaving 7 bases between them. CDR3: CASSYSMRGELFF. Here the CDR3 DNA reads TGTGCCAGCAGTTACTCGATGAGAGGGGAGCTGTTTTTT.

V gene TRBV20-1 combines with J gene TRBJ2-7; 12 nucleotides agree with TRBD1. This CDR3 contains 16 residues. The junction had 10 bases not matched to a gene; V was cut back by 4 bases and J by 3 bases. Germline CDR1 reads DFQATT; CDR2 reads SNEGSKA (reference sequence). The CDR3 DNA sequence: TGCAGTGCTAATACCGCCGGGACAGGGGGCTTCTACGAGCAGTACTTC. Protein: CSANTAGTGGFYEQYF.

This clonotype has at least ten counts. V is TRBV11-2 and J is TRBJ2-1, with D maybe TRBD2 (6 bases). Germline loops: CDR1 SGHAT, CDR2 FQNNGV. V lost 1 base to trimming and J lost 0 bases, with 7 bases between them. CDR3 length: 15 residues. The CDR3 loop is CASSLVRDSYNEQFF. In nucleotides, the CDR3 is TGTGCCAGCAGCTTAGTGCGGGACTCCTACAATGAGCAGTTCTTC.

This clonotype was recorded at least ten times. The chain carries TRBV30 and TRBJ2-7; either TRBD1 or TRBD2 may fit D (5 bases each). Between the trimmed V and J ends, which lost 5 bases and 6 bases, there was a span of 17 bases. Germline V gives CDR1 GTSNPN, CDR2 SVGIG (reference sequence). The CDR3 is made up of 13 amino acids. CDR3 protein: CAWSGRSRSEQYF. In DNA, the CDR3 is TGTGCCTGGTCGGGACGCTCGCGCAGCGAGCAGTACTTC.

This clonotype has at least ten counts. The chain combines TRBV2 with TRBJ2-1, with 12 bases lining up with TRBD2. The DNA matches TRBJ2-5 better at its end, which makes the J call doubtful. The length of the CDR3 is 16 residues. Looked up from germline, CDR1 is SNHLY and CDR2 is FYNNEI. The CDR3 spells CASSEGLAGGQETQYF. In nucleotides, the CDR3 is TGTGCCAGCAGTGAAGGCCTAGCGGGGGGGCAAGAGACCCAGTACTTC.

This chain connects TRBV9 to TRBJ1-2, with unresolved D. Trimming took 3 bases from V and 0 from J, leaving 12 bases between them. Per the germline V gene, CDR1 is SGDLS and CDR2 is YYNGEE. The CDR3 length is 15 residues. Here the CDR3 DNA reads TGTGCCAGCAGCGCCTACAGCGCCACTAACTATGGCTACACCTTC. This translates into CASSAYSATNYGYTF.

This clonotype turned up a few times. The chain recombines TRBV30 with TRBJ1-1; 9 nucleotides agree with TRBD1. Germline assignment: CDR1 GTSNPN and CDR2 SVGIG (reference sequence). Unmatched junction bases numbered 4, after V lost 3 bases and J lost 5 bases. The CDR3 has 13 amino acids. CDR3 loop: CAWSGTGKTEAFF. As DNA, the CDR3 is TGTGCCTGGAGCGGGACAGGGAAGACTGAAGCTTTCTTT.

In this sample, this clonotype turned up many times. The chain joins TRBV3-1 to TRBJ1-2; D is unclear. Trimming removed 4 bases at V and 7 bases at J, with 13 bases between. The CDR3 extends over 13 amino acids. CDR1 and CDR2 (germline): LGHDT, YNNKEL (reference sequence). The CDR3 here is CASSPYSRPGYTF. The DNA for the CDR3 is TGTGCCAGCAGCCCCTACAGCAGGCCTGGCTACACCTTC. The complete variable domain, with remaining parts taken from reference TRBV3-1 and TRBJ1-2, reads DTAVSQTPKYLVTQMGNDKSIKCEQNLGHDTMYWYKQDSKKFLKIMFSYNNKELIINETVPNRFSPKSPDKAHLNLHINSLELGDSAVYFCASSPYSRPGYTFGSGTRLTVV.

In its sample, this clonotype was seen once. V gene TRBV25-1 combines with J gene TRBJ2-2; D is perhaps TRBD2 (6 bases). CDR3 size: 16 residues. V was trimmed by 2 bases and J by 7 bases, leaving 17 bases between them. Germline CDR1 reads MGHDK; CDR2 reads SYGVNS. In nucleotides, the CDR3 is TGTGCCAGCAGTGAACGGGACGGAGGGGCGGGCGGGGAGCTGTTTTTT. Translated, it gives CASSERDGGAGGELFF.

This clonotype was recorded many times. Its ends do not fully match the called genes, so a read error is possible. This chain joins TRBV12-3 or TRBV12-4 and TRBJ1-5; D is unresolved. The CDR3 runs to 14 residues. The CDR3 region is CASSLGDSNQPQHF. CDR3 nucleotide sequence: TGTGCCAGCAGCTTAGGAGATAGCAATCAGCCCCAGCATTTT.

This clonotype came up a few times. V usage is TRBV9 and J usage is TRBJ2-1; TRBD2 matches 7 bases. V lost 0 bases to trimming and J lost 4 bases; unmatched junction nucleotides: 7. Germline V lookup: CDR1 SGDLS, CDR2 YYNGEE. The CDR3 loop spans 16 amino acids. The DNA of the CDR3 is TGTGCCAGCAGCGTAGGGGCTAGCGGACGTTACAATGAGCAGTTCTTC. Its translation is CASSVGASGRYNEQFF.